This T cell receptor beta chain derives from a study of OX40 agonist ivuxolimab in advanced cancers. This CDR3 spans 16 amino acids. Deletions cut 4 bases from V and 8 bases from J, with 24 bases between. In germline, CDR1 is SGHTS, CDR2 YDEGEE. Libraries were prepared by immunoSEQ multiplex PCR; TCRdb keeps only in-frame clonotypes and omits some of them. The table records approximately 48,000 clones, more than 75% of them present only once. This receptor was taken from an adult with an advanced solid tumor such as melanoma, head and neck, liver or kidney cancer. The material was CD4+ or CD8+ T cells sorted from blood, obtained in a trial of the OX40 agonist ivuxolimab. The chain is built from TRBV5-8 and TRBJ1-2; D remains unclear. Here the CDR3 reads CASSPRVGRKEEGYTF. The DNA of the CDR3 is TGTGCCAGCAGCCCGAGGGTGGGCAGAAAGGAGGAGGGCTACACCTTC.